A selection of T cell receptor beta chains follows, all from one sample in a study of neoadjuvant anti-PD-1 for oral cavity cancer. The repertoire was sequenced with immunoSEQ multiplex PCR; TCRdb's copy has only in-frame clones and lacks some. The data contain 55,000 to 80,000 clones, 86% of them seen just once; the ten biggest clones take up 2.5% to 3.5%. The input for sequencing was PBMCs, taken after nivolumab (anti-PD-1) treatment. These TCRs come from a person between 40 and 79 years old with oral cavity squamous cell carcinoma. CDR3s include the opening cysteine and the closing phenylalanine or tryptophan. A D gene is named only where the DNA matches it firmly. Only some rows state a clone size, as once, few, many or a class for expanded clones.

clone size,V gene,J gene,D gene,CDR3 length,CDR3 protein,CDR3 DNA
.,TRBV7-6,TRBJ2-7,.,13,CASSPQIGYEQYF,TGTGCCAGCAGCCCCCAGATTGGCTACGAGCAGTACTTC
.,TRBV11-2,TRBJ2-4,TRBD1,15,CASRNPGGAKNIQYF,TGTGCCAGCAGAAACCCAGGGGGCGCCAAAAACATTCAGTACTTC
.,TRBV6-1,TRBJ1-2,.,12,CASTLSPGGYTF,TGTGCCAGCACCTTAAGTCCAGGAGGCTACACCTTC
.,TRBV4-1,TRBJ2-1,TRBD2,17,CASSRLAGGPMINEQFF,TGCGCCAGCAGCCGCCTAGCGGGAGGGCCTATGATTAATGAGCAGTTCTTC
.,TRBV28,TRBJ2-7,.,16,CASSYVLWTLGNEQYF,TGTGCCAGCAGTTACGTCTTGTGGACCCTCGGGAACGAGCAGTACTTC
.,TRBV6-1,TRBJ2-7,.,15,CASSEAAGTSDEQYF,TGTGCCAGCAGTGAAGCGGCAGGGACTTCGGACGAGCAGTACTTC
once,TRBV30,TRBJ1-3,.,14,CAWASVSIRDTIYF,TGTGCCTGGGCTTCGGTATCTATACGGGACACCATATATTTT
.,TRBV4-1,TRBJ2-7,.,15,CASSQGPYSNYEQYF,TGCGCCAGCAGCCAAGGCCCCTACAGTAATTACGAGCAGTACTTC
.,TRBV6-6,TRBJ1-2,.,15,CASSPRPPGGDGYTF,TGTGCCAGCAGCCCCCGTCCCCCCGGAGGTGATGGCTACACCTTC
.,TRBV19,TRBJ2-2,.,17,CASRSEGRGSSTGELFF,TGTGCCAGTAGATCCGAGGGACGAGGTTCGAGCACCGGGGAGCTGTTTTTT
.,TRBV9,TRBJ2-1,.,16,CASSVGGRETYNEQFF,TGTGCCAGCAGCGTAGGGGGGCGGGAGACTTACAATGAGCAGTTCTTC
.,TRBV7-9,TRBJ1-2,.,16,CASSLELVGRDNGYTF,TGTGCCAGCAGCTTAGAACTAGTCGGCAGGGATAATGGCTACACCTTC
few,TRBV7-3,TRBJ1-2,TRBD1,15,CASSLELRTGNGYTF,TGTGCCAGCAGCTTAGAATTGCGGACAGGGAATGGCTACACCTTC
once,TRBV15,TRBJ1-1,.,13,CATSGRKGTEAFF,TGTGCCACCAGCGGCAGGAAGGGCACTGAAGCTTTCTTT
.,TRBV5-1,TRBJ2-1,.,18,CASSPILPRVGRYNEQFF,TGCGCCAGCAGCCCTATCTTACCTCGCGTCGGGCGGTACAATGAGCAGTTCTTC
few,TRBV30,TRBJ1-2,.,15,CASAPGGGNNYGYTF,TGTGCCTCGGCCCCCGGGGGGGGAAATAACTATGGCTACACCTTC
.,TRBV4-1,TRBJ1-2,.,14,CASSHPRSRFRYTF,TGCGCCAGCAGCCACCCCAGGAGCAGATTCCGCTACACCTTC
.,TRBV27,TRBJ1-2,TRBD1,14,CASSSGQGYSGYTF,TGTGCCAGCAGTTCGGGACAGGGGTATAGTGGCTACACCTTC
.,TRBV30,TRBJ1-1,TRBD1,14,CAWKKTGSFGEAFF,TGTGCCTGGAAGAAGACAGGGTCTTTTGGTGAAGCTTTCTTT
.,TRBV7-8,TRBJ2-7,.,13,CASSLLASYEQYF,TGTGCCAGCAGCTTACTAGCATCCTACGAGCAGTACTTC
once,TRBV27,TRBJ2-1,TRBD2,12,CASSPTSFEQFF,TGTGCCAGCAGTCCGACTAGCTTTGAGCAGTTCTTC
.,TRBV28,TRBJ2-2,TRBD2,15,CASSFPGGGTGELFF,TGTGCCAGCAGTTTCCCGGGGGGAGGAACCGGGGAGCTGTTTTTT
once,TRBV9,TRBJ1-5,TRBD1,14,CASSRTGGVQPQHF,TGTGCCAGCAGCAGAACAGGGGGCGTTCAGCCCCAGCATTTT
.,TRBV15,TRBJ2-4,.,18,CATSRDRGTFGGKNIQYF,TGTGCCACCAGCAGAGATCGAGGTACTTTTGGGGGCAAAAACATTCAGTACTTC
once,TRBV5-1,TRBJ2-2,.,15,CASSLQGPNTGELFF,TGCGCCAGCAGCTTGCAGGGTCCGAACACCGGGGAGCTGTTTTTT
.,TRBV7-2,TRBJ2-1,TRBD2,15,CASSPGTSGVDEQFF,TGTGCCAGCAGCCCAGGGACTAGCGGGGTTGATGAGCAGTTCTTC
.,TRBV4-2,TRBJ2-7,TRBD1,13,CASSSRTGNEQYF,TGTGCCAGCAGCTCCCGGACAGGGAACGAGCAGTACTTC
.,TRBV27,TRBJ1-1,TRBD1,14,CASSQTGGNTEAFF,TGTGCCAGCAGCCAAACAGGGGGAAACACTGAAGCTTTCTTT
.,TRBV15,TRBJ1-4,.,16,CATSRDIPESYEKLFF,TGTGCCACCAGCAGAGATATCCCCGAATCTTATGAAAAACTGTTTTTT
.,TRBV5-8,TRBJ2-7,.,14,CASSFRSPTYEQYF,TGTGCCAGCAGCTTTCGATCGCCTACCTACGAGCAGTACTTC
.,TRBV6-4,TRBJ2-3,.,15,CASSRSDGGTDTQYF,TGTGCCAGCAGCCGGAGTGACGGAGGAACGGATACGCAGTATTTT
once,TRBV7-9,TRBJ2-7,TRBD2,14,CASSFVTSGNEQYF,TGTGCCAGCAGCTTCGTGACTAGCGGGAATGAGCAGTACTTC
once,TRBV19,TRBJ1-5,.,16,CASSTRQLISNQPQHF,TGTGCCAGTAGTACGAGACAGTTGATTAGCAATCAGCCCCAGCATTTT
.,TRBV27,TRBJ1-1,.,13,CASSEYKNTEAFF,TGTGCCAGCAGCGAATACAAGAACACTGAAGCTTTCTTT
.,TRBV4-1,TRBJ2-5,TRBD2,13,CASSRLAQETQYF,TGCGCCAGCAGCCGACTAGCGCAAGAGACCCAGTACTTC
.,TRBV2,TRBJ1-1,TRBD1,15,CASSHRTGGNTEAFF,TGTGCCAGCAGTCACAGGACAGGCGGGAACACTGAAGCTTTCTTT
.,TRBV19,TRBJ1-5,TRBD1,14,CASIPDRGNQPQHF,TGTGCCAGTATTCCAGACAGGGGCAATCAGCCCCAGCATTTT
.,TRBV5-1,TRBJ1-4,.,17,CASSLDGRATNEKPGGF,TGCGCCAGCAGCTTGGATGGGAGGGCAACTAATGAAAAACCTGGGGGGTTT
.,TRBV7-2,TRBJ2-1,TRBD2,15,CASSLVPAGGSEQFF,TGTGCCAGCAGCTTAGTCCCAGCGGGGGGGTCTGAGCAGTTCTTC
once,TRBV27,TRBJ2-1,.,14,CASSLIQGDDEQFF,TGTGCCAGCAGTTTAATACAGGGAGACGACGAGCAGTTCTTC
.,TRBV5-5,TRBJ2-7,TRBD2,14,CASSRGGSPYEQYF,TGTGCCAGCAGCCGCGGGGGGTCGCCCTACGAGCAGTACTTC
.,TRBV6-5,TRBJ1-2,.,13,CASRADRNYGYTF,TGTGCCAGCAGAGCAGACAGGAACTATGGCTACACCTTC
.,TRBV2,TRBJ1-3,TRBD1,13,CASRTGSGNTIYF,TGTGCCAGCAGGACAGGGTCTGGAAACACCATATATTTT
.,TRBV30,TRBJ2-2,TRBD2,14,CASTSGEITGELFF,TGTGCCTCCACTAGCGGGGAAATCACCGGGGAGCTGTTTTTT
few,TRBV4-1,TRBJ1-1,.,14,CASSRGLGLTEAFF,TGCGCCAGCAGCCGCGGACTGGGGCTCACTGAAGCTTTCTTT
.,TRBV9,TRBJ2-5,TRBD1,14,CASSAGQGLETQYF,TGTGCCAGCAGCGCGGGACAGGGCTTGGAGACCCAGTACTTC
.,TRBV11-2,TRBJ1-4,TRBD1,16,CASSSYYRGKREKLFF,TGTGCCAGCAGCTCATATTACAGGGGGAAGCGAGAAAAACTGTTTTTT